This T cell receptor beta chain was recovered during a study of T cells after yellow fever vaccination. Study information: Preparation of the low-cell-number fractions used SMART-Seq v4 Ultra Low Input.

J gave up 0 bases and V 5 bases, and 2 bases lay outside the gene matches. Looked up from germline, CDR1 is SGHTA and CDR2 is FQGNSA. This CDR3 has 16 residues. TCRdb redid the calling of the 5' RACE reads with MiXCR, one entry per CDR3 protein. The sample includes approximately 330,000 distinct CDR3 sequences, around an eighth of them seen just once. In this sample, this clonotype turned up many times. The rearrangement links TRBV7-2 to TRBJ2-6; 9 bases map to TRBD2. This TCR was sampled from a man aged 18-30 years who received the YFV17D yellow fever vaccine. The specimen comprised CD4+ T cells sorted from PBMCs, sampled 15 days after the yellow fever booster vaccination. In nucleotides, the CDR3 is TGTGCCAGCAGCCGCGGGAGGGGCTCTGGGGCCAACGTCCTGACTTTC. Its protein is CASSRGRGSGANVLTF. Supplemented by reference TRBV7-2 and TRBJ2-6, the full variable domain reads GAGVSQSPSNKVTEKGKDVELRCDPISGHTALYWYRQSLGQGLEFLIYFQGNSAPDKSGLPSDRFSAERTGGSVSTLTIQRTQQEDSAVYLCASSRGRGSGANVLTFGAGSRLTVL.